This section outlines one T cell receptor (beta chain) sequence together with its context. Germline CDR1 is MGHDK and CDR2 is SYGVNS. The ends were cut back, 4 bases at V and 0 bases at J, with 16 bases in the middle. The CDR3 runs to 16 residues. The data stem from a study of Graves' ophthalmopathy and Graves' hyperthyroidism. RNA transcripts served as template for amplifying TCR beta CDR3 sequences. First-round RT-PCR used HTBI primers; second-round multiplex PCR followed. Each CDR3 protein gets one entry after TCRdb re-called the multiplex PCR reads with MiXCR. The sample records about 500,000 distinct CDR3 sequences, approximately 15% being singletons.

What was sequenced was blood. V usage is TRBV25-1 and J usage is TRBJ2-7; unclear D gene. This receptor was taken from a woman aged 30 to 39 with Graves' ophthalmopathy. CDR3 DNA: TGTGCCAGCAGTGGCAGACGCTATCCTGACTCCTACGAGCAGTACTTC. Translated, it gives CASSGRRYPDSYEQYF.